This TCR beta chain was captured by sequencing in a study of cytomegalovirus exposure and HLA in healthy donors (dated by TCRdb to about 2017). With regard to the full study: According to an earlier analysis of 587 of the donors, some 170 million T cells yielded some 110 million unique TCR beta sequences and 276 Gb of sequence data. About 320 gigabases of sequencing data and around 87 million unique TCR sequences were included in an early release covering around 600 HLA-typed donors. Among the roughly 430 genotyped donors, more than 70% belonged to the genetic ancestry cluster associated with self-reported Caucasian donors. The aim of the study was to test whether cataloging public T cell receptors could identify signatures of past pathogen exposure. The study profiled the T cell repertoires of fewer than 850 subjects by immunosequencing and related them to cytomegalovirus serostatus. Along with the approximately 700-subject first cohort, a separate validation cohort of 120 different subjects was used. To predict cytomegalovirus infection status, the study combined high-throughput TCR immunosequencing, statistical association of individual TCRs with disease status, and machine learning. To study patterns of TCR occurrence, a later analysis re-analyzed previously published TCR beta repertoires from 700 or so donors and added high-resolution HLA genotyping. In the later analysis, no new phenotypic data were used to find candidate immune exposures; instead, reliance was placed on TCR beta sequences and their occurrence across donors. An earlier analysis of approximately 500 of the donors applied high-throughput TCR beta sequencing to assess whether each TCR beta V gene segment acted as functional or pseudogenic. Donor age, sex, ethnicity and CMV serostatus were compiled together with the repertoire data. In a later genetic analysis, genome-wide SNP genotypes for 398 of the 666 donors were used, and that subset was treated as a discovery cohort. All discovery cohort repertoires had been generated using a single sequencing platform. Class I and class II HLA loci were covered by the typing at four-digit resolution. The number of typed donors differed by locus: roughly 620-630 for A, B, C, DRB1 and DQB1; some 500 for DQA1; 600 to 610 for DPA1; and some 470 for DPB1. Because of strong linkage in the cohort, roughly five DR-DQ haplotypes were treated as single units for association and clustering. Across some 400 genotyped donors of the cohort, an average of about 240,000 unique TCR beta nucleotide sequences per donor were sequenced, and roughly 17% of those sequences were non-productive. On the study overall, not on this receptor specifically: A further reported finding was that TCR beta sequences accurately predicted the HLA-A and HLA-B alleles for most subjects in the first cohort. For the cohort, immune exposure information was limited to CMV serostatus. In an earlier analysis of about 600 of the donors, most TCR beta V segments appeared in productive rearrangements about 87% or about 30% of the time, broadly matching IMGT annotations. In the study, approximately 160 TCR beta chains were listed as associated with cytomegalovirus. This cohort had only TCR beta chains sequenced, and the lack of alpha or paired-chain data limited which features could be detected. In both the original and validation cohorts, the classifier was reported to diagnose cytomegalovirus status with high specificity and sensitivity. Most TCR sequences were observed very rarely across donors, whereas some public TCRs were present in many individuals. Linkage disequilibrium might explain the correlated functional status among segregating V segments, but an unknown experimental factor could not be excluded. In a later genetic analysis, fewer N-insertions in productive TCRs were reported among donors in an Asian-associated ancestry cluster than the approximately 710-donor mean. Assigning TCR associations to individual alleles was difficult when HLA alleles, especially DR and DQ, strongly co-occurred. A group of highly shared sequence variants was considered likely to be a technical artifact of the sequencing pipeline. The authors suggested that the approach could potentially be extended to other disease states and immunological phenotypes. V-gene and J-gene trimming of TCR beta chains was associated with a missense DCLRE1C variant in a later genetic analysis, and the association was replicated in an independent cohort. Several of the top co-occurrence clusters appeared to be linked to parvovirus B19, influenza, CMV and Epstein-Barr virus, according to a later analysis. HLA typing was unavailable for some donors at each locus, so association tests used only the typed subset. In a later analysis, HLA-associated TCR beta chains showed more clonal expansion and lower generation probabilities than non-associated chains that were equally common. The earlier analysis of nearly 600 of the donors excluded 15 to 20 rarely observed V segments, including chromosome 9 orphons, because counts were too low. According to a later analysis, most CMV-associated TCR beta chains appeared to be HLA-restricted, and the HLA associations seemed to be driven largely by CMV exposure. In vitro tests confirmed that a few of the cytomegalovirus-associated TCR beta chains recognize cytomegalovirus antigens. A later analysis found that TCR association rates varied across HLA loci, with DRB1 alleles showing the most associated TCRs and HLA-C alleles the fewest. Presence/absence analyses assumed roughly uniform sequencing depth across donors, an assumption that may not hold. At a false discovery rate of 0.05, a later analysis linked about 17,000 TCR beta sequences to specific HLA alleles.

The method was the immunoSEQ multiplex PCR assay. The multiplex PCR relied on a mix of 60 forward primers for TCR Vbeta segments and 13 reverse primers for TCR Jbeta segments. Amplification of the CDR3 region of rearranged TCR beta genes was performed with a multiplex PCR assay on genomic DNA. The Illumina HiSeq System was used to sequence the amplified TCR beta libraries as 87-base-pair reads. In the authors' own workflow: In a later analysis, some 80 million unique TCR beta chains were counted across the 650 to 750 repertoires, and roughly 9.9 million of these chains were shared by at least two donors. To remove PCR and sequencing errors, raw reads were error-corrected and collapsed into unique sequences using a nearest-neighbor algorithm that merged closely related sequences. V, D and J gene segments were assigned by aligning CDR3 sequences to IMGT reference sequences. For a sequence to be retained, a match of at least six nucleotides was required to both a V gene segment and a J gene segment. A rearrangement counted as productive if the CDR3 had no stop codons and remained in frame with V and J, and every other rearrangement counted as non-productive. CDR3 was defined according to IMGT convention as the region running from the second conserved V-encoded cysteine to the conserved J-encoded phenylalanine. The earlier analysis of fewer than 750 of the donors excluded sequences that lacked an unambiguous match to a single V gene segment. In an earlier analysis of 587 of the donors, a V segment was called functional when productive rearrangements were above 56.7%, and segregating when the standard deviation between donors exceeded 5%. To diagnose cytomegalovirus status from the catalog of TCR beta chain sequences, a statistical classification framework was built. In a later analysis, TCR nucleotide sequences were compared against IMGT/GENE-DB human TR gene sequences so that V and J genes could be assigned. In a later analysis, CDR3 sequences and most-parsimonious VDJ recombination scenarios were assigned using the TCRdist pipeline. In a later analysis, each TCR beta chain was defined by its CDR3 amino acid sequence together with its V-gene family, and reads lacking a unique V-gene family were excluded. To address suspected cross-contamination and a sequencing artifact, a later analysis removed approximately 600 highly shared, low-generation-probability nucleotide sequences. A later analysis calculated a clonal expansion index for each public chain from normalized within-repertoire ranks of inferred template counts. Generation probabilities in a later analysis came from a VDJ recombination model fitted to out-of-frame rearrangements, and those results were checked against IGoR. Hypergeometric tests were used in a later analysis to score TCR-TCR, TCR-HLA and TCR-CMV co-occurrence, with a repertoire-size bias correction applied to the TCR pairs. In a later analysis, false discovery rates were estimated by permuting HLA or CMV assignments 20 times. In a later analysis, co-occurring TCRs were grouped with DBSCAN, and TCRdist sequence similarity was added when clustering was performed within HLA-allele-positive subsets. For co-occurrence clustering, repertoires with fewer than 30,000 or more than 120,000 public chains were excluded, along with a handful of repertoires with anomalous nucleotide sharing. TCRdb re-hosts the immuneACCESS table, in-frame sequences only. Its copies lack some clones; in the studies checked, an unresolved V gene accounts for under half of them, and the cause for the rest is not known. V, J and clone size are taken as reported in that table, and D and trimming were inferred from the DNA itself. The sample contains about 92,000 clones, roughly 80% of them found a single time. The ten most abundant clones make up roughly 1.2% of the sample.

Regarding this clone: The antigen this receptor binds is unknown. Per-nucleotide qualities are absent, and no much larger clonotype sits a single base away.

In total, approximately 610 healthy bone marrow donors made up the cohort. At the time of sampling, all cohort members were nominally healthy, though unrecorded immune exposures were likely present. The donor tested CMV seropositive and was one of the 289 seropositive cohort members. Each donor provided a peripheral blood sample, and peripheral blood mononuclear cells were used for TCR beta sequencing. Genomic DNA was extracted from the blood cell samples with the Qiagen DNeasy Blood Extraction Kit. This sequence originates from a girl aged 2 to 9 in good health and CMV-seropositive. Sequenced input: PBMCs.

The CDR3 loop reads CASSLGTGQGTEAFF. Here is the DNA: TGTGCCAGCAGCTTAGGGACAGGGCAGGGGACTGAAGCTTTCTTT. The sequence links TRBV11-3 to TRBJ1-1, and 8 junction bases match TRBD1. CDR1 and CDR2 are drawn from the germline V gene: SGHNT, YENEEA. Unmatched junction bases come to 6, with V trimmed by 1 base and J by 5 bases. The CDR3 starts with the cysteine, ends with the phenylalanine, and has 15 residues. The entry retains the CDR3 DNA only, 45 bases that are in frame from base 1.